The T cell receptor (beta chain) described here comes from a study of T-cell memory formation after mild COVID-19. TCRdb ran MiXCR on the 5' RACE reads and lists one entry per CDR3 protein. Altogether about 560,000 distinct CDR3 sequences are present, roughly 18% being singletons, with the ten largest covering 9.5% to 15%. This clonotype has a handful of counts. With V trimmed by 9 bases and J by 4 bases, 11 bases remained unmatched. This CDR3 region has 15 residues. Germline V gene sequence: CDR1 MNHEY, CDR2 SVGEGT. The chain has TRBV6-2 or TRBV6-3 and TRBJ2-2, with 7 positions matching TRBD1. The TCR sequence derives from an adult woman who had mild COVID-19 (a few samples of this study predate the infection). Cell type and time point are not known. Source material: PBMCs or a T cell subset sorted from them (not recorded which). CDR3 nucleotide sequence: TGTGCCAGTTCCCGCCGCGCAGGGGGCACCGGGGAGCTGTTTTTT. Protein sequence: CASSRRAGGTGELFF.